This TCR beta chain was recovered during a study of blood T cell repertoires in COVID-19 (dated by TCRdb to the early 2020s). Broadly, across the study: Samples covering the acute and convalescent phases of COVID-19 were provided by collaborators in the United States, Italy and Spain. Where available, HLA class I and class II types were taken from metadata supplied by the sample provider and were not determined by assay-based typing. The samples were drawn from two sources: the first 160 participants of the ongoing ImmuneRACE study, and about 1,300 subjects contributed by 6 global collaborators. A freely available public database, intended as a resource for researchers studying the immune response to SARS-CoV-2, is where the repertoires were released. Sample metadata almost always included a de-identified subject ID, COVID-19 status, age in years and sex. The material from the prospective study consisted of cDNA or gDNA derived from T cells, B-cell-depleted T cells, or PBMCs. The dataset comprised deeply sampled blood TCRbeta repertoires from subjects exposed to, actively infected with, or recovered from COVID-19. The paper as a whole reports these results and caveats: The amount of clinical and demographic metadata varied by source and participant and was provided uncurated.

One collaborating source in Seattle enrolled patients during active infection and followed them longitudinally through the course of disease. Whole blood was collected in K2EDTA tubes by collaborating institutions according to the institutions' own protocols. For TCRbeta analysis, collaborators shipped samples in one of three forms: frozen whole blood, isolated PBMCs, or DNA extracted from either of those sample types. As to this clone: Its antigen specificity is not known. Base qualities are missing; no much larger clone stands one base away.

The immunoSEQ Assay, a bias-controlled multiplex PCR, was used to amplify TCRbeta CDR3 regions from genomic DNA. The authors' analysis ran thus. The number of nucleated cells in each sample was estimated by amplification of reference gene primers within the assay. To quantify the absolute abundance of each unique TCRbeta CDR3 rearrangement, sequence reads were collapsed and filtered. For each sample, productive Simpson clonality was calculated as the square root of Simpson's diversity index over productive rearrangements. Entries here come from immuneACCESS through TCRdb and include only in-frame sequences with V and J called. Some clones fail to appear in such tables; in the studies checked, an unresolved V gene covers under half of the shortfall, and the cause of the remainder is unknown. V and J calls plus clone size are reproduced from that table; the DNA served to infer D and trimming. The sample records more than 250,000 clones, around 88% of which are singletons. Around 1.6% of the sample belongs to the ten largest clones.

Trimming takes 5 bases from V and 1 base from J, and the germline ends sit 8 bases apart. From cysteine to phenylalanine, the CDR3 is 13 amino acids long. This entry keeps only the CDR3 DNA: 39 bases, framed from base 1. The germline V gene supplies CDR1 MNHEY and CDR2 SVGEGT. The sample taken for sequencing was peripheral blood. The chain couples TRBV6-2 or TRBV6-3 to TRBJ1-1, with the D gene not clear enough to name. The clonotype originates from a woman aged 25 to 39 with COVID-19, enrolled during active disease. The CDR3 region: CASSPIGNTEAFF. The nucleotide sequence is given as TGTGCCAGCAGTCCCATCGGGAACACTGAAGCTTTCTTT.